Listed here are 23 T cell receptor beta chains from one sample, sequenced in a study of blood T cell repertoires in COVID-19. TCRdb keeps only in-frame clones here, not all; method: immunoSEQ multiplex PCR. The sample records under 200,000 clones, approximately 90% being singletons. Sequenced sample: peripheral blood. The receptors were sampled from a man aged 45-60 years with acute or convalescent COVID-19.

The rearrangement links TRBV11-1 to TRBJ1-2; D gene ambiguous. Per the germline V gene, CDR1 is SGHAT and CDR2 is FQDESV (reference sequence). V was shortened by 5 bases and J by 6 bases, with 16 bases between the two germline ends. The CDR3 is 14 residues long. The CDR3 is CASSPSTSADGYTF. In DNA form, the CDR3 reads TGTGCCAGCAGCCCATCGACCAGCGCTGATGGCTACACCTTC. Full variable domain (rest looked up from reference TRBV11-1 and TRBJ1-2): EAEVAQSPRYKITEKSQAVAFWCDPISGHATLYWYRQILGQGPELLVQFQDESVVDDSQLPKDRFSAERLKGVDSTLKIQPAELGDSAMYLCASSPSTSADGYTFGSGTRLTVV.

The CDR3, as DNA: TGTGCCAGCAGCTTAGCTAGCGGGAGAACAGATACGCAGTATTTT. It translates to CASSLASGRTDTQYF. This chain joins TRBV7-9 and TRBJ2-3, with 9 positions matching TRBD2. Looked up from germline, CDR1 is SEHNR and CDR2 is FQNEAQ (reference sequence). The CDR3 length is 15 residues. Trimming removed 0 bases from V and 3 bases from J; junction bases left unmatched: 1.

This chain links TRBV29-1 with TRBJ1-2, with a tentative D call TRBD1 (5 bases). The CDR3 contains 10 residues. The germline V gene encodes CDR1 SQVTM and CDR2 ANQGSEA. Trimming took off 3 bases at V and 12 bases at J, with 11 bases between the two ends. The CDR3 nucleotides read TGCAGCGTTGAGCCGACAGCTCACACCTTC. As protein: CSVEPTAHTF.

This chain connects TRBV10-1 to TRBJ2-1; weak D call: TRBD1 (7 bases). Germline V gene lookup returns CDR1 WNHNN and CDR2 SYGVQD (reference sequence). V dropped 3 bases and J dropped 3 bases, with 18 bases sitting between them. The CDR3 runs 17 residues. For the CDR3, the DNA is TGCGCCAGCAGTGAAAGTGTGGAGGGGGCCCGCTACAATGAGCAGTTCTTC. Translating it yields CASSESVEGARYNEQFF.

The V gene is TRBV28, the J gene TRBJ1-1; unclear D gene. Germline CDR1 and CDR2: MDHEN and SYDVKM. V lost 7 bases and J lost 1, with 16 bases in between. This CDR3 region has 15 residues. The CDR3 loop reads CASTPGKGANTEAFF. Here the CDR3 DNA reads TGTGCCAGCACCCCCGGGAAGGGAGCGAACACTGAAGCTTTCTTT.

The CDR3 region is CASSLGTGGDQETQYF. The CDR3 DNA follows: TGTGCCAGCAGCTTAGGAACAGGAGGGGACCAAGAGACCCAGTACTTC. This chain connects TRBV7-9 to TRBJ2-5; a weak D match, TRBD2 (6 bases). The CDR3 totals 16 residues. V was pared by 1 base and J by 0 bases, with 12 bases between. Germline V CDR1 and CDR2: SEHNR, FQNEAQ (reference sequence).

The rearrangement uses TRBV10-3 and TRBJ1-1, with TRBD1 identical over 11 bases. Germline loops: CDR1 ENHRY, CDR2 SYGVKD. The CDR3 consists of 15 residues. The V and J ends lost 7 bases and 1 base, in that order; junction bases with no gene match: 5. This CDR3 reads CAITRTGGPNTEAFF. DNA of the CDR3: TGTGCCATCACTAGGACAGGGGGCCCGAACACTGAAGCTTTCTTT.

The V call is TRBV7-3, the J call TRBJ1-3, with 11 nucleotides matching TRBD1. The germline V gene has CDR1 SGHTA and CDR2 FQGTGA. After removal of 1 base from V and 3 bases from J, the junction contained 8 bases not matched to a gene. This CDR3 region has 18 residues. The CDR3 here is CASSLRGQGDGDGNTIYF. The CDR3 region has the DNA TGTGCCAGCAGCTTAAGGGGACAGGGGGACGGAGATGGAAACACCATATATTTT. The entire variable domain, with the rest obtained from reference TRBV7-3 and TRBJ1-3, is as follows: GAGVSQTPSNKVTEKGKYVELRCDPISGHTALYWYRQSLGQGPEFLIYFQGTGAADDSGLPNDRFFAVRPEGSVSTLKIQRTERGDSAVYLCASSLRGQGDGDGNTIYFGEGSWLTVV.

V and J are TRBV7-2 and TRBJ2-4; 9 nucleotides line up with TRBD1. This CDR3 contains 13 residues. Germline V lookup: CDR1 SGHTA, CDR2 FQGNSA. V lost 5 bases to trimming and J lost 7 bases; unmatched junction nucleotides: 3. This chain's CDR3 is CASSPGQGNIQYF. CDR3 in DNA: TGTGCCAGCAGCCCAGGACAGGGGAACATTCAGTACTTC.

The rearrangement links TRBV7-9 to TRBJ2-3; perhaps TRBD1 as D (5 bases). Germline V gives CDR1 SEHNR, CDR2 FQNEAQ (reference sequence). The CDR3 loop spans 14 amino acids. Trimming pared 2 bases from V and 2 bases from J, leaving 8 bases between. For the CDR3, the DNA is TGTGCCAGCAGCTTATCAGGGAACACAGATACGCAGTATTTT. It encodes CASSLSGNTDTQYF.

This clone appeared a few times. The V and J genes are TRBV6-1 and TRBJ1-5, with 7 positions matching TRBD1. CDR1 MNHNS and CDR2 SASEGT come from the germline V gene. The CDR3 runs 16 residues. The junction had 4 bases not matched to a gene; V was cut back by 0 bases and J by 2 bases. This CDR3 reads CASSEAEGAGNQPQHF. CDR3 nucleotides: TGTGCCAGCAGTGAAGCGGAGGGGGCCGGCAATCAGCCCCAGCATTTT.

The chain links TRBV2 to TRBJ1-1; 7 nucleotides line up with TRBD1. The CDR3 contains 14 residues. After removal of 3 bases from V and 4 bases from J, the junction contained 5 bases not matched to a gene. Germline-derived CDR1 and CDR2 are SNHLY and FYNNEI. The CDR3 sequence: CASSETGLSTEAFF. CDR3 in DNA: TGTGCCAGCAGTGAGACAGGGTTGAGCACTGAAGCTTTCTTT. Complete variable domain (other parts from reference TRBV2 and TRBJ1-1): EPEVTQTPSHQVTQMGQEVILRCVPISNHLYFYWYRQILGQKVEFLVSFYNNEISEKSEIFDDQFSVERPDGSNFTLKIRSTKLEDSAMYFCASSETGLSTEAFFGQGTRLTVV.

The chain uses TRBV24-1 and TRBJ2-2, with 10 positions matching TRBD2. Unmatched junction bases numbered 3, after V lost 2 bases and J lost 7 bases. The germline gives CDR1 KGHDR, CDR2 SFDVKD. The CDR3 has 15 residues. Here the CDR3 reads CATSDWASGSGELFF. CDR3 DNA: TGTGCCACCAGTGATTGGGCTAGCGGGAGCGGGGAGCTGTTTTTT.

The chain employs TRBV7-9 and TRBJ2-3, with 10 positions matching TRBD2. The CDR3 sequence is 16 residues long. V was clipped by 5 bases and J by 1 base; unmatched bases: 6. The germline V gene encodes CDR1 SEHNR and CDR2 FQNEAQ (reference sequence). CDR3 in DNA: TGTGCCAGCAGCATCCTAGCGGGGGCCGGCACAGATACGCAGTATTTT. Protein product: CASSILAGAGTDTQYF.

This chain's CDR3 is CASSQDRGLASTIYF. The DNA for the CDR3 is TGCGCCAGCAGCCAAGATCGGGGACTAGCGAGCACCATATATTTT. This chain uses TRBV4-3 with TRBJ1-3; D possibly corresponds to TRBD1 (5 bases). CDR1 is LGHNA, CDR2 YSLEER, per germline. The CDR3 consists of 15 residues. V shed 0 bases and J shed 9 bases, with 15 bases lying between them.

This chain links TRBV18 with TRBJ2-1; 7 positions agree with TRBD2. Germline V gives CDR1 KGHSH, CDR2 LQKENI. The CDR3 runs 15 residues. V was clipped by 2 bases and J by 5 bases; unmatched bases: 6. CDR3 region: CASSPFREADNEQFF. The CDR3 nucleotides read TGTGCCAGCTCACCATTCCGGGAGGCAGACAATGAGCAGTTCTTC. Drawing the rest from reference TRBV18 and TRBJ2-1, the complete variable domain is NAGVMQNPRHLVRRRGQEARLRCSPMKGHSHVYWYRQLPEEGLKFMVYLQKENIIDESGMPKERFSAEFPKEGPSILRIQQVVRGDSAAYFCASSPFREADNEQFFGPGTRLTVL.

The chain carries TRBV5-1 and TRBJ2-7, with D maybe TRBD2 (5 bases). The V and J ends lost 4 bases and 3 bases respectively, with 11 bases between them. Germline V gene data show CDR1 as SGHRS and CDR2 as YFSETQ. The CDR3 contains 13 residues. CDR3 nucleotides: TGCGCCAGCAGCATTGACTACATCTACGAGCAGTACTTC. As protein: CASSIDYIYEQYF. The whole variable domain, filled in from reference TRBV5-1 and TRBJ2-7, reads KAGVTQTPRYLIKTRGQQVTLSCSPISGHRSVSWYQQTPGQGLQFLFEYFSETQRNKGNFPGRFSGRQFSNSRSEMNVSTLELGDSALYLCASSIDYIYEQYFGPGTRLTVT.

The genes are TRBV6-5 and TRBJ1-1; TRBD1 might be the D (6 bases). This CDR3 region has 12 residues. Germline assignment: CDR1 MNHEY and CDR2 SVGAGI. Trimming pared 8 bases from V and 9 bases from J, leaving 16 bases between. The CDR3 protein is CASLRAGEKAFF. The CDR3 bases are TGTGCCAGCTTACGGGCAGGGGAAAAAGCTTTCTTT.

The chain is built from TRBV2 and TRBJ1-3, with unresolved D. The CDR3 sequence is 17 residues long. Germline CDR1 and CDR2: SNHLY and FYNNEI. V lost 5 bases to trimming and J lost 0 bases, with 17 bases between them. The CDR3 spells CASSPTQENSSGNTIYF. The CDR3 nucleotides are TGTGCCAGCAGTCCTACTCAAGAAAACTCCTCTGGAAACACCATATATTTT.

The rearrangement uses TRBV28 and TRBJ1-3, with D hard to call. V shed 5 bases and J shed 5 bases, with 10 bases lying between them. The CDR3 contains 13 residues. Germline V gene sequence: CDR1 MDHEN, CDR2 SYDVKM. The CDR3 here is CASSHDNRNTIYF. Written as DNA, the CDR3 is TGTGCCAGCAGTCATGACAACCGAAACACCATATATTTT.

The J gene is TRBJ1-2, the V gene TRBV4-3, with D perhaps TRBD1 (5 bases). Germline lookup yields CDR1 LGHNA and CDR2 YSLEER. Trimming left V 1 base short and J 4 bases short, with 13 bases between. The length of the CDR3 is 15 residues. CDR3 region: CASSQVKTAPYGYTF. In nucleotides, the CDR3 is TGCGCCAGCAGCCAAGTGAAGACAGCGCCCTATGGCTACACCTTC.

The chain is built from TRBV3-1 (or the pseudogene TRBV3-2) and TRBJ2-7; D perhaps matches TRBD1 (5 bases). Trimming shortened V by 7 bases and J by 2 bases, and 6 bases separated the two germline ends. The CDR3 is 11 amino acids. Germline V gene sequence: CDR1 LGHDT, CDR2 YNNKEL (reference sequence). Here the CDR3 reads CASKGTYEQYF. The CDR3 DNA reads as TGTGCCAGCAAGGGGACCTACGAGCAGTACTTC.

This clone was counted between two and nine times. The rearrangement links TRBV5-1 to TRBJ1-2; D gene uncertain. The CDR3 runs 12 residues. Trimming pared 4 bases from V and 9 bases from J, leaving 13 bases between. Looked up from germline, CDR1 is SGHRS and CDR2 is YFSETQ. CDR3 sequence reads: CASSPERKSYTF. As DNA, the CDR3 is TGCGCCAGCAGCCCCGAGAGGAAAAGCTACACCTTC.